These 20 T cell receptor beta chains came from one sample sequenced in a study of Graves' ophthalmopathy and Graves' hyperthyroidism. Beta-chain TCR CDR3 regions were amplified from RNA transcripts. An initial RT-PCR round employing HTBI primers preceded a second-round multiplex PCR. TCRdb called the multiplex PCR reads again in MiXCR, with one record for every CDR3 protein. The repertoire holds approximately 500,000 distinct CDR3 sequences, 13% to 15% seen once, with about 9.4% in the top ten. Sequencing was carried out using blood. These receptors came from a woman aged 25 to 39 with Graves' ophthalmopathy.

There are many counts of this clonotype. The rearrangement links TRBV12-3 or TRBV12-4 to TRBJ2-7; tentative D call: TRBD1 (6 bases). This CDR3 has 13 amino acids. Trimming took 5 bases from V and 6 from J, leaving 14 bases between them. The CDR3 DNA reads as TGTGCCAGCAGTCTCCCCACAGGGCGCGAGCAGTACTTC. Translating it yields CASSLPTGREQYF.

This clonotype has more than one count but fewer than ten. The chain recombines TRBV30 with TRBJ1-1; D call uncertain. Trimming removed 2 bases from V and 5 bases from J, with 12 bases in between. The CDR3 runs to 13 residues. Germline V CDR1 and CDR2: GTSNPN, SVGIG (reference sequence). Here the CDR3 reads CAWSSHRGTEAFF. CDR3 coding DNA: TGTGCCTGGAGTTCTCACCGCGGGACTGAAGCTTTCTTT.

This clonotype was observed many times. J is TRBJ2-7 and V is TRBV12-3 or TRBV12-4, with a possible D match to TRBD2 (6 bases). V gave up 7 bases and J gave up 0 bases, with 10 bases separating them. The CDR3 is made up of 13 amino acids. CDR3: CASKGSGSYEQYF. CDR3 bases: TGTGCCAGCAAGGGTAGCGGCTCCTACGAGCAGTACTTC.

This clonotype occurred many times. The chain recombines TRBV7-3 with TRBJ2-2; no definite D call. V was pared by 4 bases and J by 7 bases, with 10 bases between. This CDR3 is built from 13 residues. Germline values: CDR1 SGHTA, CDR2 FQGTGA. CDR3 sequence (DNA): TGTGCCAGCAGCTCAGGAGCGAACGGGGAGCTGTTTTTT. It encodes CASSSGANGELFF.

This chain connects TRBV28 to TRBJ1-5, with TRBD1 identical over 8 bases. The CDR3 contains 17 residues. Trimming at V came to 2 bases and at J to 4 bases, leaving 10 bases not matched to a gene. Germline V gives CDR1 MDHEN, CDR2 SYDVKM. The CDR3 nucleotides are TGTGCCAGCAGTTTAATGGGACAGGTATCCTCTAATCAGCCCCAGCATTTT. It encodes CASSLMGQVSSNQPQHF.

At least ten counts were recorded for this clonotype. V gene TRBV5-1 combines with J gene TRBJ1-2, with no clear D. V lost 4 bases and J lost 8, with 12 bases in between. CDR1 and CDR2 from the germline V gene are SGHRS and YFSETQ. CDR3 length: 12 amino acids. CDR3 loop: CASSEDLFGYTF. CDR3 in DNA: TGCGCCAGCAGCGAGGACCTGTTCGGCTACACCTTC.

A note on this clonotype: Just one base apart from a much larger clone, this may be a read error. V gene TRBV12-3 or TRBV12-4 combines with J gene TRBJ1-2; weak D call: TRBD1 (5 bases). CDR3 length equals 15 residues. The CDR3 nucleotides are TGTGCCAGCAGTCCACTGGGACCCGGCAGATATGGCTTCACCTTC. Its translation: CASSPLGPGRYGFTF.

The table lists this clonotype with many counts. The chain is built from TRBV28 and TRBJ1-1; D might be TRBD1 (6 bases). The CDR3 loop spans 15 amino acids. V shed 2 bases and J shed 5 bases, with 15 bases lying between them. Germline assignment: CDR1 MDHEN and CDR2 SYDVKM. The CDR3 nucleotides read TGTGCCAGCAGTTTAGGAGGGTGGACAGCTACTGAAGCTTTCTTT. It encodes CASSLGGWTATEAFF. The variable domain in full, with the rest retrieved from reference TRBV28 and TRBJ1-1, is DVKVTQSSRYLVKRTGEKVFLECVQDMDHENMFWYRQDPGLGLRLIYFSYDVKMKEKGDIPEGYSVSREKKERFSLILESASTNQTSMYLCASSLGGWTATEAFFGQGTRLTVV.

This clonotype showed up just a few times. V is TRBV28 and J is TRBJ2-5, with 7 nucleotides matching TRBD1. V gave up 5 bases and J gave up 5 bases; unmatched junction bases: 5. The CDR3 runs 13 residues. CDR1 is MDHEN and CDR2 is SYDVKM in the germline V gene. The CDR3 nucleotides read TGTGCCAGCAGTAGAACAGGGGCGGAGACCCAGTACTTC. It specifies CASSRTGAETQYF. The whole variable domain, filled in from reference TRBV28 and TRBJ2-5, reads DVKVTQSSRYLVKRTGEKVFLECVQDMDHENMFWYRQDPGLGLRLIYFSYDVKMKEKGDIPEGYSVSREKKERFSLILESASTNQTSMYLCASSRTGAETQYFGPGTRLLVL.

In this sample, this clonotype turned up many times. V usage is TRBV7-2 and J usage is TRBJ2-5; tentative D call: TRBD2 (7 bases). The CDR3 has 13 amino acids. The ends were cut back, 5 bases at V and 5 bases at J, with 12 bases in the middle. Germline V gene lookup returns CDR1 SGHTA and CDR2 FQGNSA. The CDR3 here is CASSRGAGETQYF. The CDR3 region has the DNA TGTGCCAGCAGCCGGGGGGCAGGGGAGACCCAGTACTTC.

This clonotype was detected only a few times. The CDR3: CASSFWGRDYEQYF. The CDR3, as DNA: TGCGCCAGCAGCTTCTGGGGCAGAGACTACGAGCAGTACTTC. The chain recombines TRBV5-1 with TRBJ2-7; D is perhaps TRBD1 (5 bases). The CDR3 is 14 amino acids. With 2 bases removed from V and 3 bases from J, the gap between germline ends came to 12 bases. The germline V gene has CDR1 SGHRS and CDR2 YFSETQ. Looking up the rest from reference TRBV5-1 and TRBJ2-7 gives the full variable domain: KAGVTQTPRYLIKTRGQQVTLSCSPISGHRSVSWYQQTPGQGLQFLFEYFSETQRNKGNFPGRFSGRQFSNSRSEMNVSTLELGDSALYLCASSFWGRDYEQYFGPGTRLTVT.

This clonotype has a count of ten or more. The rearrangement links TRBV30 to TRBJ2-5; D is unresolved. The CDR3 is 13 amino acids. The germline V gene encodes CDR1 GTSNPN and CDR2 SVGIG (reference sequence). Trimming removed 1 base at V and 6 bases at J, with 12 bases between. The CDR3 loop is CAWSDGPGKTQYF. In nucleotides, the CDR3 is TGTGCCTGGAGTGATGGCCCTGGAAAGACCCAGTACTTC. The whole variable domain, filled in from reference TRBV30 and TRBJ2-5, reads SQTIHQWPATLVQPVGSPLSLECTVEGTSNPNLYWYRQAAGRGLQLLFYSVGIGQISSEVPQNLSASRPQDRQFILSSKKLLLSDSGFYLCAWSDGPGKTQYFGPGTRLLVL.

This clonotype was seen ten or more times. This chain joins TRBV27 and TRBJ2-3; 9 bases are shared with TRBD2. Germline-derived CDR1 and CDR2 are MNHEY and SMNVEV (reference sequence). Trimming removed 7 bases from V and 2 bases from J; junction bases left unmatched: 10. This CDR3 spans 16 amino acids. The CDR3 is CASTLSSSGTTDTQYF. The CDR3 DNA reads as TGTGCCAGCACCCTCTCGTCTAGCGGGACCACAGATACGCAGTATTTT.

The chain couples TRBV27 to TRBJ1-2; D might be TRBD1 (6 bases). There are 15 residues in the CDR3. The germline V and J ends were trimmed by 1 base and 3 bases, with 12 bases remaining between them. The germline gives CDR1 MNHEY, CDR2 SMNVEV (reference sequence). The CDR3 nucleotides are TGTGCCAGCAGTTTATACACCCCAGGGGACTATGGCTACACCTTC. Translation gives CASSLYTPGDYGYTF.

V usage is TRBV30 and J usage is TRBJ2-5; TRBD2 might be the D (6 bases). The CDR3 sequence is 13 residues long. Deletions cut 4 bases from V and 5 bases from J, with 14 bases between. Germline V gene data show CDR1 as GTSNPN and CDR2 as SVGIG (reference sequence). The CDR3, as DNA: TGTGCCTGGAAACCCGGGGGATCGGAGACCCAGTACTTC. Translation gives CAWKPGGSETQYF. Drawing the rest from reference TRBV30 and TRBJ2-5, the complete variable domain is SQTIHQWPATLVQPVGSPLSLECTVEGTSNPNLYWYRQAAGRGLQLLFYSVGIGQISSEVPQNLSASRPQDRQFILSSKKLLLSDSGFYLCAWKPGGSETQYFGPGTRLLVL.

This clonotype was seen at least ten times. The CDR3 loop reads CSATLELTTDGYTF. DNA for the CDR3: TGCAGTGCCACACTAGAATTAACGACGGATGGCTACACCTTC. This chain connects TRBV20-1 to TRBJ1-2; D not certain. CDR3 length equals 14 residues. The V gene's germline CDR1 is DFQATT and CDR2 SNEGSKA (reference sequence). With 6 bases removed from V and 6 bases from J, the gap between germline ends came to 20 bases.

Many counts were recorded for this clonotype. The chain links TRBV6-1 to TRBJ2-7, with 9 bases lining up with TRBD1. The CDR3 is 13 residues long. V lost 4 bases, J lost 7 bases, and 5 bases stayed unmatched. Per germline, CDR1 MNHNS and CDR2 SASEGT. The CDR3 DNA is TGTGCCAGCAGTGCAGGACAGGGGTTTGAGCAGTACTTC. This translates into CASSAGQGFEQYF.

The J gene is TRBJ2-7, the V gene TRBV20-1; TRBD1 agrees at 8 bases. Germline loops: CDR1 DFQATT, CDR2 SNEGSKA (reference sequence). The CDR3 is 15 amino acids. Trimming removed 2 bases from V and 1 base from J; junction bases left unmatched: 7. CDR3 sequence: CSARWTGPGSYEQYF. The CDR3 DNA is TGCAGTGCTAGATGGACAGGGCCGGGGTCCTACGAGCAGTACTTC.

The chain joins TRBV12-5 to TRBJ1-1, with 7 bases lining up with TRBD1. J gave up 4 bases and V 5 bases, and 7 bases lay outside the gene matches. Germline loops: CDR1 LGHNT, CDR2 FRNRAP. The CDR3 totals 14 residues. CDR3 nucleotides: TGTGCTAGTGGTAGAGAGACAGGGTTCACTGAAGCTTTCTTT. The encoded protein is CASGRETGFTEAFF.

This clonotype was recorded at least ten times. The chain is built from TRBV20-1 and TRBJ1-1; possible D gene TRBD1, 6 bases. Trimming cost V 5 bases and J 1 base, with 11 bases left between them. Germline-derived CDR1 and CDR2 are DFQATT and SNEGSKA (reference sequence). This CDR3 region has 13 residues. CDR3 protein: CSAGGGPNTEAFF. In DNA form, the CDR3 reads TGCAGTGCTGGGGGGGGGCCGAACACTGAAGCTTTCTTT.